These T cell receptor beta chains were read from a single sample in a study of blood T cell repertoires in COVID-19. Only in-frame clones appear in the TCRdb table, and some are missing; sequencing was by immunoSEQ multiplex PCR. The table has around 90,000 clones, around 90% seen once; the top ten hold around 16%. Specimen: peripheral blood. The receptors stem from a male donor with acute or convalescent COVID-19. Each CDR3 is given with its conserved first and last residue. D genes are given only for firm matches. Clone size appears in some rows only: once, few, many, or a class for an expanded clone.

DNA: TGTGCCAGCATGCTTAGGTGGTCTAGCGGGGGGGCAATAGATACGCAGTATTTT
CDR3: CASMLRWSSGGAIDTQYF
D: TRBD2
V: TRBV7-2
J: TRBJ2-3
size: -

DNA: TGTGCCAGCAGCCTACAGGGGACGCCGAACACTGAAGCTTTCTTT
CDR3: CASSLQGTPNTEAFF
D: TRBD1
V: TRBV7-9
J: TRBJ1-1
size: -

DNA: TGTGCCAGCAGTGCCACGACAGGGGGCGGTTCACCCCTCCACTTT
CDR3: CASSATTGGGSPLHF
D: TRBD1
V: TRBV6-4
J: TRBJ1-6
size: -

DNA: TGTGCCAGTAGTGGGGCAGGGCAAAATCAGCCCCAGCATTTT
CDR3: CASSGAGQNQPQHF
D: -
V: TRBV19
J: TRBJ1-5
size: -

DNA: TGTGCCAGCACGACGGGACTAGCGGGGAGACGCACAGATACGCAGTATTTT
CDR3: CASTTGLAGRRTDTQYF
D: TRBD2
V: TRBV28
J: TRBJ2-3
size: once

DNA: TGTGCCAGCAGCCAAGATCCCGGGTCGAACACCGGGGAGCTGTTTTTT
CDR3: CASSQDPGSNTGELFF
D: -
V: TRBV3-1/TRBV3-2
J: TRBJ2-2
size: -

DNA: TGTGCCAGTAGTATTCTAGGAACACCCCAAGAGACCCAGTACTTC
CDR3: CASSILGTPQETQYF
D: -
V: TRBV19
J: TRBJ2-5
size: once

DNA: TGTGCCAGCAGTGGAGGGACAGGGACAGCTTTCTTT
CDR3: CASSGGTGTAFF
D: TRBD1
V: TRBV2
J: TRBJ1-1
size: -

DNA: TGTGCCAGCTCACCAGGGACAGGGATGTTTGGCACTGAAGCTTTCTTT
CDR3: CASSPGTGMFGTEAFF
D: TRBD1
V: TRBV18
J: TRBJ1-1
size: -

DNA: TGTGCCAGCAGCTTTGGACAGGAAGAGGCCGGGGAGCTGTTTTTT
CDR3: CASSFGQEEAGELFF
D: TRBD1
V: TRBV5-4
J: TRBJ2-2
size: -

DNA: TGTGCCAGCAGCAGGACAGGGGCGGCCGGGGAGCTGTTTTTT
CDR3: CASSRTGAAGELFF
D: TRBD1
V: TRBV27
J: TRBJ2-2
size: -

DNA: TGTGCCTGGAAGGGGGGAGGGGAAAAACTGTTTTTT
CDR3: CAWKGGGEKLFF
D: -
V: TRBV30
J: TRBJ1-4
size: -

DNA: TGTGCCAGCAGCAGACAGGGTCCAAGGTTCGGAAACACCATATATTTT
CDR3: CASSRQGPRFGNTIYF
D: TRBD1
V: TRBV27
J: TRBJ1-3
size: -

DNA: TGCGCCAGCAGCTCCCCAACAGGGGGCAGGGACACTGAAGCTTTCTTT
CDR3: CASSSPTGGRDTEAFF
D: TRBD1
V: TRBV5-1
J: TRBJ1-1
size: few

DNA: TGTGCCAGCAATTTGGGCGGCCTAGGGGGCAATGAGCAGTTCTTC
CDR3: CASNLGGLGGNEQFF
D: -
V: TRBV5-4
J: TRBJ2-1
size: -

DNA: TGTGCCACCAGTGCCCGGGACAGGAAGGGGGGGAGAGAGACCCAGTACTTC
CDR3: CATSARDRKGGRETQYF
D: -
V: TRBV24-1
J: TRBJ2-5
size: once